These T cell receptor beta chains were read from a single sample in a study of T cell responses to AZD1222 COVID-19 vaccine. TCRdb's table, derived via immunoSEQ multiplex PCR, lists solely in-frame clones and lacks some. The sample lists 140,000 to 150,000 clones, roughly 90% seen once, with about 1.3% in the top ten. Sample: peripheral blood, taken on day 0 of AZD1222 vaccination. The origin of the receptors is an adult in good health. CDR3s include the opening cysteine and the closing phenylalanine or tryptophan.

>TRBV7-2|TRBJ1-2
CASSLVGGRVEDGYTF
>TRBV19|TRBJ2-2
CASSKRDRAAGELFF
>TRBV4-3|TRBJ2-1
CASSQETGGSYNEQFF
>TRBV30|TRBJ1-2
CAWTEKTGGAGSFFYGYTF
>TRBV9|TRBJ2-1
CASSGTTSYNEQFF
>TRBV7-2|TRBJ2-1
CASSLAGRGGNEQFF
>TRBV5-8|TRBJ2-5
CASSLAKTQYF
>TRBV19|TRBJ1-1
CASSIGGQGLEAFF
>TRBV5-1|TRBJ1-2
CASSLAQGGTNYGYTF
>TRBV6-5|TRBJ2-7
CASREWSSNYEQYF
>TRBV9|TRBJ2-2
CASSIRGDNTGELFF
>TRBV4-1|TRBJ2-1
CASSIYNEQFF
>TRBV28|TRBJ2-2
CASSTGGLAGVLPGELFF
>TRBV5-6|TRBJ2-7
CASSCPGQGVYEQYF
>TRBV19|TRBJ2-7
CASSSGQGSSYEQYF
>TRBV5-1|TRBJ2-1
CASSTLSGSFNEQFF
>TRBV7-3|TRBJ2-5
CASSPGGPETQYF
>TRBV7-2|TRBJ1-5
CASSYLVDQPQHF
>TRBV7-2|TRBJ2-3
CASSFGLSTDTQYF
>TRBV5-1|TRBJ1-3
CASSPSGMGNTIYF
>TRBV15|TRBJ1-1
CATSFTDINTEAFF
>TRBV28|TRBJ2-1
CASKREDPYNEQFF
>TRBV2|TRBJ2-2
CATGLAGFGELFF
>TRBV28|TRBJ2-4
CASSFLQPNIQYF
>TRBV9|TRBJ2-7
CASSVEEGTGSYEQYF
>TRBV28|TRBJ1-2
CASTETGLYGYTF
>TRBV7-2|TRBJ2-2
CASRRDAGRGTGELFF
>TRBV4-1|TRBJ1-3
CASSQGRDTSGNTIYF
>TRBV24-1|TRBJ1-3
CATSDPTGPSGNTIYF
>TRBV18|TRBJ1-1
CASSLNPWGGTEAFF
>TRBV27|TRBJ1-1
CASHGMNTEAFF
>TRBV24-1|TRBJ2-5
CATSDRTSGYQETQYF
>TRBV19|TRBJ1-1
CASSRAGSWWGTEAFF
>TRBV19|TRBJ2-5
CASSIFGETQYF
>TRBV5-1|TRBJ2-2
CASSLVAFGTGELFF
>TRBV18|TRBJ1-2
CASSPGQGSSYGYTF
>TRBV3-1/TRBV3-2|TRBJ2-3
CASSQEERGNTDTQYF
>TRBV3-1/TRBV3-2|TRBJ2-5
CASSQTSAGGTNF
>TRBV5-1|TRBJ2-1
CASSRGGQSYNEQFF
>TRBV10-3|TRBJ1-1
CAISEGALNTEAFF
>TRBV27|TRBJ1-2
CASSSGPLANYGYTF